This record looks at one T cell receptor (beta chain) sequence and its context. The target antigen is unknown. Libraries of TCR beta were made from approximately 2 micrograms of genomic DNA that came from cryopreserved PBMCs. This entry belongs to a study of cytotoxic CD8 clonotypes in ibrutinib-treated CLL. Study-wide background: The subjects consisted of approximately twelve relapsed/refractory and some 15 treatment-naive individuals, with some 17 IGHV unmutated.

Here immunoSEQ multiplex PCR was the method, and the copy in TCRdb shows in-frame clones only, minus some. The table lists about 200,000 clones, 75% to 85% of them singletons. After removal of 1 base from V and 4 bases from J, the junction contained 2 bases not matched to a gene. This CDR3 region has 15 residues. Germline CDR1 is SNHLY and CDR2 is FYNNEI. Notes on the study in general: The times at which samples were taken varied between sustained-remission and progressing patients. At baseline, clonality was higher than in age-matched healthy donors and correlated with CD8+ counts.

The starting material was PBMCs, obtained after 12 months of ibrutinib treatment. The J gene is TRBJ2-7, the V gene TRBV2, with TRBD2 identical over 12 bases. The clonotype was recovered from a human donor with chronic lymphocytic leukemia. CDR3 sequence (DNA): TGTGCCAGCAGTGAAGGGACTAGCGGGGTTTACGAGCAGTACTTC. It is translated as CASSEGTSGVYEQYF.